A single sample gave rise to the 18 T cell receptor beta chains below, sequenced in a study of tissue T cells after allogeneic stem cell transplantation. Time point meaning: mouse harvest day 14 after allogeneic transplant. Tail vein injection delivered 10^7 T-cell-depleted bone marrow cells and 10^6 splenic CD5+ T cells. Using immunoSEQ multiplex PCR, the repertoire was profiled, and TCRdb retains in-frame clones only, with some absent. The data contain about 7,400 clones, approximately 34% of them singletons. Source material: skin. The receptors stem from a female BALB/c mouse given C57BL/6 T cells with graft-versus-host disease after an allogeneic hematopoietic cell transplant.

Worth noting for this clone: The genes are named according to mouse. The read stops 1 residue short of the end of the CDR3; the missing end is completed from the germline J gene. The chain is built from TRBV14 and TRBJ2-4; tentative D call: TRBD1 (5 bases). Germline loops: CDR1 SGHDT, CDR2 FRDEAV. Trimming removed 0 bases from V and 0 bases from J, with 11 bases in between. CDR3 length: 16 amino acids. CDR3: CASSFWTTHSQNTLYF. CDR3 DNA, as far as it was read: TGTGCCAGCAGTTTCTGGACAACACATAGTCAAAACACCTTGTAC.

Worth noting for this clone: Gene names are the mouse ones. The read terminates 1 residue ahead of where the CDR3 ends, so the germline J gene completes it. J is TRBJ2-4 and V is TRBV26, with unresolved D. From germline, CDR1 is KGHPV and CDR2 FQNQEV (reference sequence). Trimming took 2 bases from V and 0 from J, leaving 3 bases between them. The CDR3 spans 13 residues. CDR3 DNA (partial): TGTGCCAGCAGTCTGCAGAGTCAAAACACCTTGTAC. As protein: CASSLQSQNTLY. The whole CDR3 protein reads CASSLQSQNTLYF.

As concerns this clone: All gene names here are mouse names. The missing CDR3 end, 1 residue past where the read stops, is filled in from the germline J gene. The chain has TRBV16 and TRBJ1-1; D might be TRBD1 (6 bases). This CDR3 is built from 14 residues. The V end was cut by 3 bases, the J end by 0 bases, with 8 bases between. CDR1 SGHSA and CDR2 FRNQAP come from the germline V gene. Here the CDR3 reads CASSLGHSNTEVFF. CDR3 bases read: TGTGCAAGCAGCTTGGGACACTCAAACACAGAAGTCTTC.

Comment on this clone: Genes and germline are mouse. Read coverage stops 1 residue before the CDR3 terminus; the germline J gene supplies the remainder. V gene TRBV12-1 combines with J gene TRBJ2-4, with 11 bases fitting TRBD2. V dropped 2 bases and J dropped 0; count of bases not matched to a gene: 3. The germline gives CDR1 SGHSN, CDR2 HYEKVE. The CDR3 is made up of 16 amino acids. The CDR3 DNA, read in part, is TGTGCCAGCTCTCGGGGACTGGGGGCTAGTCAAAACACCTTGTAC. It translates to CASSRGLGASQNTLY. The whole CDR3 protein is CASSRGLGASQNTLYF.

This clone was seen a few times. The genes are named according to mouse. The read ends 1 residue before the CDR3 terminus; that terminus is restored from the germline J gene. The chain employs TRBV16 and TRBJ2-5; 8 positions match TRBD2. Germline V lookup: CDR1 SGHSA, CDR2 FRNQAP. The CDR3 sequence is 14 residues long. V lost 0 bases to trimming and J lost 4 bases; unmatched junction nucleotides: 0. The covered CDR3 bases are TGTGCAAGCAGCTTAGAACTGGGGGAAGACACCCAGTAC. It is translated as CASSLELGEDTQY. The whole CDR3 sequence is CASSLELGEDTQYF.

Notes on this clone: The listed genes are named as in mouse. The sequenced fragment ends 1 residue before the CDR3 boundary, so the rest is inferred from the germline J gene. The chain employs TRBV19 and TRBJ1-1, with D hard to call. The CDR3 consists of 13 residues. The germline gives CDR1 FNHDT, CDR2 SITEND (reference sequence). With 0 bases removed from V and 6 bases from J, the gap between germline ends came to 9 bases. CDR3 DNA (partial): TGTGCCAGCAGTATAGCATCGCGGGCAGAAGTCTTC. Translation gives CASSIASRAEVF. The whole CDR3 protein reads CASSIASRAEVFF.

A word on this clone: Each gene name is a mouse one. The observed sequence ends 1 residue before the CDR3 terminus, with the missing tail filled in from the germline J gene. This chain uses TRBV17 with TRBJ2-2; D perhaps matches TRBD1 (7 bases). Per germline, CDR1 MNHDT and CDR2 YYDKIL. This CDR3 spans 14 amino acids. Trimming stripped 5 bases from V and 3 bases from J, with 10 bases between. The CDR3 region is CASSEGADTGQLYF. The sequenced part of the CDR3 DNA is TGTGCTAGCAGTGAGGGGGCAGACACCGGGCAGCTCTAC.

By proportion, this clone is medium-sized. Each gene name is a mouse one. CDR3: CASSLQGLNTGQLYF. The sequenced part of the CDR3 DNA is TGTGCCAGCAGTCTCCAGGGGCTAAACACCGGGCAGCTCTAC. This chain connects TRBV26 to TRBJ2-2, with a weak D call TRBD1 (6 bases). The read falls 1 residue short of the CDR3 end, and the missing part is taken from the germline J gene. This CDR3 has 15 amino acids. The germline V gene has CDR1 KGHPV and CDR2 FQNQEV (reference sequence). V lost 3 bases to trimming and J lost 1 base, with 9 bases between them.

With regard to this clone: Mouse germline and gene names are used. The read terminates 1 residue before the CDR3 end, so the remaining end is supplied by the germline J gene. This chain uses TRBV2 with TRBJ1-6; 11 bases line up with TRBD1. TRBJ1-6 qualifies as an ORF whose function is uncertain. The ends lost 3 bases at V and 2 bases at J; junction bases unmatched: 0. Germline V gene sequence: CDR1 LGHNA, CDR2 YSYQKL. This CDR3 region has 16 residues. The sequenced CDR3 bases are TGTGCCAGCAGCCAGGGACAGGGGGCCTATAATTCGCCCCTCTAC. Protein sequence: CASSQGQGAYNSPLY. The full CDR3 sequence reads CASSQGQGAYNSPLYF.

Turning to this clone: Mouse gene names apply. The DNA ends 1 residue before the CDR3 does, and the rest of the CDR3 is filled in from the germline J gene. The chain has TRBV15 and TRBJ2-5, with TRBD1 identical over 7 bases. Trimming at V came to 5 bases and at J to 6 bases, leaving 2 bases not matched to a gene. This CDR3 is built from 12 residues. Germline values: CDR1 SGHND, CDR2 FRSKSL. The CDR3 region is CASSLRGDTQYF. The part of the CDR3 DNA that was read is TGTGCCAGCAGTCTCAGGGGGGACACCCAGTAC.

By its share, this clone is medium-sized. Mouse names are used for the genes. The read ends 1 residue shy of where the CDR3 ends; the end is completed using the germline J gene. The V gene is TRBV13-1, the J gene TRBJ1-5; 9 positions match TRBD1. This CDR3 comprises 15 residues. Germline-derived CDR1 and CDR2 are NSHNY and SYGAGN. J was trimmed by 3 bases and V by 0 bases; bases with no gene match: 1. CDR3 region: CASSDDRGPNQAPLF. The DNA read from the CDR3 is TGTGCCAGCAGTGATGACAGGGGGCCCAACCAGGCTCCGCTT.

A word on this clone: Gene names are mouse gene names. The read ends 1 residue shy of where the CDR3 ends; the end is completed using the germline J gene. J is TRBJ1-6 and V is TRBV16; no clear D. TRBJ1-6 is labeled an ORF, and its function is uncertain. Germline-derived CDR1 and CDR2 are SGHSA and FRNQAP. Trimming removed 1 base from V and 8 bases from J, with 6 bases in between. This CDR3 contains 13 residues. The sequenced part of the CDR3 DNA is TGTGCAAGCAGCTTAGGAGGAGATTCGCCCCTCTAC. Residues: CASSLGGDSPLY. The complete CDR3 reads CASSLGGDSPLYF.

As to this clone: Mouse germline and gene names are used. The sequence runs out 1 residue before the end of the CDR3; the remainder is reconstructed from the germline J gene. This rearrangement joins TRBV5 to TRBJ2-7; 10 bases match TRBD2. The CDR3 is 15 amino acids. Trimming cost V 4 bases and J 3 bases; bases outside gene matches: 6. CDR1 LGHNA and CDR2 YNLKQL come from the germline V gene (reference sequence). CDR3 sequence reads: CASSPPGTGVYEQYF. The covered CDR3 bases are TGTGCCAGCAGCCCCCCCGGGACTGGGGTCTATGAACAGTAC.

This clone was seen only once. These gene names are mouse names. The observed sequence ends 1 residue before the CDR3 terminus, with the missing tail filled in from the germline J gene. The chain uses TRBV3 and TRBJ2-7; D unresolved. The ends were cut back, 5 bases at V and 0 bases at J, with 2 bases in the middle. CDR3 size: 11 residues. CDR1 SNHLY and CDR2 FYNGKV come from the germline V gene (reference sequence). CDR3 sequence: CASSLSYEQYF. Incomplete CDR3 DNA: TGTGCCAGCAGCCTCTCCTATGAACAGTAC. Full variable domain (missing parts from reference TRBV3 and TRBJ2-7): GPKVLQIPSHQIIDMGQMVTLNCDPVSNHLYFYWYKQILGQQMEFLVNFYNGKVMEKSKLFKDQFSVERPDGSYFTLKIQPTALEDSAVYFCASSLSYEQYFGPGTRLTVL.

Worth noting for this clone: Each gene name is a mouse one. The read stops 1 residue short of the end of the CDR3; the missing end is completed from the germline J gene. V and J are TRBV19 and TRBJ2-5; TRBD2 matches 12 bases. This CDR3 has 14 residues. V shed 5 bases and J 5 bases; nucleotides not matched to a gene: 3. Germline lookup yields CDR1 FNHDT and CDR2 SITEND (reference sequence). The sequenced CDR3 bases are TGTGCCAGCAGGACTGGGGGGGCGTTAGACACCCAGTAC. This sequence encodes CASRTGGALDTQY. The full-length CDR3 reads as CASRTGGALDTQYF.

This clone has more than one count but fewer than ten. Mouse names are used for the genes. The read stops 1 residue short of the end of the CDR3; the missing end is completed from the germline J gene. The gene calls are TRBV22 and TRBJ2-1; the table names TRBD1, a call not compared with the DNA. TRBV22 counts as a pseudogene. This CDR3 is 16 amino acids long. Partial CDR3 DNA: TGTGCCAGCAGTTATAGGGACAGGGGTAACTATGCTGAGCAGTTC. The encoded protein is CASSYRDRGNYAEQF. The CDR3 as a whole reads CASSYRDRGNYAEQFF.

Concerning this clone itself: Gene names follow the mouse nomenclature. The CDR3: CASSRTGSSYEQYF. CDR3 bases read: TGTGCCAGCAGCCGGACAGGGAGCTCCTATGAACAGTAC. The rearrangement links TRBV3 to TRBJ2-7; 8 positions agree with TRBD1. The CDR3 goes on 1 residue after the read ends, and that part is filled in from the germline J gene. There are 14 residues in the CDR3. The V gene end was trimmed by 5 bases and the J gene end by 0 bases; junction bases not matched to a gene: 3. Germline lookup yields CDR1 SNHLY and CDR2 FYNGKV (reference sequence). Using reference TRBV3 and TRBJ2-7 for the parts outside the CDR3, the full variable domain is GPKVLQIPSHQIIDMGQMVTLNCDPVSNHLYFYWYKQILGQQMEFLVNFYNGKVMEKSKLFKDQFSVERPDGSYFTLKIQPTALEDSAVYFCASSRTGSSYEQYFGPGTRLTVL.

To note about this clone: These gene names are mouse names. The missing CDR3 end, 1 residue past where the read stops, is filled in from the germline J gene. V usage is TRBV20 and J usage is TRBJ2-3; unclear D gene. CDR1 GFQATS and CDR2 STVNSAI come from the germline V gene. The ends were cut back, 3 bases at V and 1 base at J, with 5 bases in the middle. The CDR3 has 12 residues. The sequenced part of the CDR3 DNA is TGTGGTGCTAGCGGGGGTGCAGAAACGCTGTAT. Its translation: CGASGGAETLY. The CDR3 reads in full as CGASGGAETLYF. The complete variable domain, with remaining parts taken from reference TRBV20 and TRBJ2-3, reads GALVYQYPRRTICKSGTSMRMECQAVGFQATSVAWYRQSPQKTFELIALSTVNSAIKYEQNFTQEKFPISHPNLSFSSMTVLNAYLEDRGLYLCGASGGAETLYFGSGTRLTVL.